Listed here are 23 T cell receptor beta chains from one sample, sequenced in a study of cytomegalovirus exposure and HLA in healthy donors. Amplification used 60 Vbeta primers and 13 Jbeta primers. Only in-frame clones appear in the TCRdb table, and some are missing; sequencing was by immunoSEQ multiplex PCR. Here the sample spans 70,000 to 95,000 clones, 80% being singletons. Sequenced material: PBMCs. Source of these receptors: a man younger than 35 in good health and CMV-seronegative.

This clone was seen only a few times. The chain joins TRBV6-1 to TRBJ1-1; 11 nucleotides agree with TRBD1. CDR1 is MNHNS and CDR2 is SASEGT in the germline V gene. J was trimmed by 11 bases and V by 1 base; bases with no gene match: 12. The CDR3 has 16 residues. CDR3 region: CASSEEPPDRGRVAFF. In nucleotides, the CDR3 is TGTGCCAGCAGTGAAGAGCCCCCGGACAGGGGGCGGGTGGCTTTCTTT.

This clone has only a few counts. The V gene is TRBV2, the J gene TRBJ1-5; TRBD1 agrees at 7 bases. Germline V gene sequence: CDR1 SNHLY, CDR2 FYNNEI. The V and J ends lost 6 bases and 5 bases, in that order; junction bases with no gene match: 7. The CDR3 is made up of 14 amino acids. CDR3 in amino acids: CASRTGQFDQPQHF. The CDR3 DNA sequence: TGTGCCAGCAGGACGGGACAGTTTGATCAGCCCCAGCATTTT. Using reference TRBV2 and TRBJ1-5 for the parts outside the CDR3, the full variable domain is EPEVTQTPSHQVTQMGQEVILRCVPISNHLYFYWYRQILGQKVEFLVSFYNNEISEKSEIFDDQFSVERPDGSNFTLKIRSTKLEDSAMYFCASRTGQFDQPQHFGDGTRLSIL.

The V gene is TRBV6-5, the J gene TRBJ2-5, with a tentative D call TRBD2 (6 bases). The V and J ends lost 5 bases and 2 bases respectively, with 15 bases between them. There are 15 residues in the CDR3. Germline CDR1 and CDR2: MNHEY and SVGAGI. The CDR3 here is CASSPKRAGQETQYF. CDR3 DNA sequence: TGTGCCAGCAGTCCTAAAAGAGCGGGTCAAGAGACCCAGTACTTC.

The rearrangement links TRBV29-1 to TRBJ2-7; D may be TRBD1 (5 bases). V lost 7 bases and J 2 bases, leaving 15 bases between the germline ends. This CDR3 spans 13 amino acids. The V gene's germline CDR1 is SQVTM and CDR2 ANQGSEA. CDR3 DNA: TGCAGCGACTGGGGCCAGTACCCCTACGAGCAGTACTTC. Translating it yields CSDWGQYPYEQYF.

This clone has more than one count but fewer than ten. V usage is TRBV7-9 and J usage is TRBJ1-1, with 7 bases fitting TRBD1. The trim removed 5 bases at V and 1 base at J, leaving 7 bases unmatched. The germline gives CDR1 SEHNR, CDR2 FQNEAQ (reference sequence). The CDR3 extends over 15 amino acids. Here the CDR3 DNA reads TGTGCCAGCAGCGGATACAGGGGTGCGAACACTGAAGCTTTCTTT. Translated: CASSGYRGANTEAFF.

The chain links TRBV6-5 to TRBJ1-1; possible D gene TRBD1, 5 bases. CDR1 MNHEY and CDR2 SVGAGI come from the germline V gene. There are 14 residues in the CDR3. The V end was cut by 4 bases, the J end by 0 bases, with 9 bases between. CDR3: CASSLQDLNTEAFF. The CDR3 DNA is TGTGCCAGCAGTTTACAGGATTTGAACACTGAAGCTTTCTTT.

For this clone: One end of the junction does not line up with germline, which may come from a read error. Here the CDR3 DNA reads TGTTCCAGCAGCTCTTCCGATCTAGCGGGGGGGTCCTACAATGAGCAGTTCTTC. This codes for CSSSSSDLAGGSYNEQFF. V and J are TRBV7-9 and TRBJ2-1; 12 nucleotides align to TRBD2. Germline CDR1 and CDR2: SEHNR and FQNEAQ (reference sequence). The CDR3 totals 18 residues.

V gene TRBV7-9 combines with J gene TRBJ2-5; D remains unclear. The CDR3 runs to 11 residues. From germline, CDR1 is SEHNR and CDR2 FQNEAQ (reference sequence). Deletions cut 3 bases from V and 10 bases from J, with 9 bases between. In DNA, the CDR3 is TGTGCCAGCAGCTTCCGAGTCGGCCAGTACTTC. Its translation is CASSFRVGQYF. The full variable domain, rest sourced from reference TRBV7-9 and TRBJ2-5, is DTGVSQNPRHKITKRGQNVTFRCDPISEHNRLYWYRQTLGQGPEFLTYFQNEAQLEKSRLLSDRFSAERPKGSFSTLEIQRTEQGDSAMYLCASSFRVGQYFGPGTRLLVL.

DNA of the CDR3: TGCGCCAGCAGCTCCTCCCAAGAGACCCAGTACTTC. It codes for CASSSSQETQYF. The chain joins TRBV5-1 to TRBJ2-5; D unresolved. Trimming pared 3 bases from V and 1 base from J, leaving 4 bases between. This CDR3 is 12 amino acids long. Germline CDR1 SGHRS, CDR2 YFSETQ.

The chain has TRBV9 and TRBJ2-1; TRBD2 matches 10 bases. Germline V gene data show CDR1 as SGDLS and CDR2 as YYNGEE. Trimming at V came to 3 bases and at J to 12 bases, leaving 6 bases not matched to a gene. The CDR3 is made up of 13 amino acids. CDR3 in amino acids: CASSASGGQWQFF. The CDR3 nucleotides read TGTGCCAGCAGCGCTAGCGGGGGCCAATGGCAGTTCTTC. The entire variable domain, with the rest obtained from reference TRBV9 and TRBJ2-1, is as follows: DSGVTQTPKHLITATGQRVTLRCSPRSGDLSVYWYQQSLDQGLQFLIQYYNGEERAKGNILERFSAQQFPDLHSELNLSSLELGDSALYFCASSASGGQWQFFGPGTRLTVL.

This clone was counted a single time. The chain's CDR3 is CASTGTFTYNEQFF. The CDR3 DNA follows: TGTGCCAGCACCGGGACTTTCACCTACAATGAGCAGTTCTTC. The chain recombines TRBV2 with TRBJ2-1; a weak D match, TRBD2 (6 bases). V lost 7 bases and J 2 bases, leaving 12 bases between the germline ends. CDR1 and CDR2 (germline): SNHLY, FYNNEI. The CDR3 totals 14 residues.

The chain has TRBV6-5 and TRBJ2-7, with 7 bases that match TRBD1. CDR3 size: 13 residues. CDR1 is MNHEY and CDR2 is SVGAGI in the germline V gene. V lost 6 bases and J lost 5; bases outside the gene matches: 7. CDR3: CASSDRVSDEQYF. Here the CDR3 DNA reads TGTGCCAGCAGCGACAGGGTCTCTGACGAGCAGTACTTC.

CDR3 loop: CASSLTGSGGYEQYF. The CDR3, as DNA: TGCGCCAGCAGCTTGACAGGTAGCGGGGGCTACGAGCAGTACTTC. The rearrangement joins TRBV5-1 to TRBJ2-7; 9 positions agree with TRBD2. The V gene end was trimmed by 1 base and the J gene end by 3 bases; junction bases not matched to a gene: 5. This CDR3 has 15 amino acids. Germline V gene data show CDR1 as SGHRS and CDR2 as YFSETQ.

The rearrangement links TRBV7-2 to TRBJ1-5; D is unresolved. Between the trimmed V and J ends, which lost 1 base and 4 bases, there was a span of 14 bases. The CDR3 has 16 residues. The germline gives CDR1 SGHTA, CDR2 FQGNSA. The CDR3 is CASSLGFGEINQPQHF. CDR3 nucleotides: TGTGCCAGCAGCTTAGGGTTCGGGGAGATTAATCAGCCCCAGCATTTT.

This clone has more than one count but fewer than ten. CDR3 in DNA: TGTGCCAGCAGTTACTCAGTGGTGGAGATGAACACTGAAGCTTTCTTT. Protein sequence: CASSYSVVEMNTEAFF. The chain links TRBV6-5 to TRBJ1-1; D not certain. This CDR3 contains 16 residues. The germline CDR1 and CDR2 sequences are MNHEY and SVGAGI. The ends were cut back, 0 bases at V and 0 bases at J, with 11 bases in the middle.

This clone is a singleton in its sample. CDR3 region: CASSISGTRVEETQYF. The CDR3 DNA sequence: TGTGCCAGTAGTATCTCGGGTACGAGGGTTGAGGAGACCCAGTACTTC. V and J are TRBV19 and TRBJ2-5; weak D call: TRBD2 (5 bases). There are 16 residues in the CDR3. The germline V gene encodes CDR1 LNHDA and CDR2 SQIVND (reference sequence). With 3 bases removed from V and 5 bases from J, the gap between germline ends came to 19 bases.

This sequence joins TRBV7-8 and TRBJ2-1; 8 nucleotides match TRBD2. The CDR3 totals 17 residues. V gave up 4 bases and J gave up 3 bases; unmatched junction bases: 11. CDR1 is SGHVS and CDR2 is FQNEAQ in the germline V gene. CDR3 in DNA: TGTGCCAGCAGCTCGCCGGAGGAACTAGCGGTCTACAATGAGCAGTTCTTC. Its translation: CASSSPEELAVYNEQFF.

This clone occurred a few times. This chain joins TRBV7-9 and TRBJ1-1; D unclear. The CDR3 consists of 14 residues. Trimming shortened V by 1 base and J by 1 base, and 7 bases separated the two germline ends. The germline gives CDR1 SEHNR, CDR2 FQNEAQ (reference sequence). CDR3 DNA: TGTGCCAGCAGCTTAGAGGCGGGGAACACTGAAGCTTTCTTT. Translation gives CASSLEAGNTEAFF.

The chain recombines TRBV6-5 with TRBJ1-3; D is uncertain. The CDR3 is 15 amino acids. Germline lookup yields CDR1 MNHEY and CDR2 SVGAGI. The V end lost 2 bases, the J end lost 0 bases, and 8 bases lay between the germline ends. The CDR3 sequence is CASSYTSNSGNTIYF. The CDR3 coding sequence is TGTGCCAGCAGTTACACATCGAACTCTGGAAACACCATATATTTT.

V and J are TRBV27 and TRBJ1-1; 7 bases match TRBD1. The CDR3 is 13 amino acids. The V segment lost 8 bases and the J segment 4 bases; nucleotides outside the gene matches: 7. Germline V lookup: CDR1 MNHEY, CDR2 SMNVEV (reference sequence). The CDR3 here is CASGRGQGTEAFF. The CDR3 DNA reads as TGTGCCAGCGGAAGGGGGCAAGGCACTGAAGCTTTCTTT.

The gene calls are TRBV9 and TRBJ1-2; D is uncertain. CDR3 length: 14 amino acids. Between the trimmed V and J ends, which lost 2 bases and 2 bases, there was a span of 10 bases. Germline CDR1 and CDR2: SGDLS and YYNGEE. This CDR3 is CASSVDKSNYGYTF. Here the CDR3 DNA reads TGTGCCAGCAGCGTCGACAAATCGAACTATGGCTACACCTTC.

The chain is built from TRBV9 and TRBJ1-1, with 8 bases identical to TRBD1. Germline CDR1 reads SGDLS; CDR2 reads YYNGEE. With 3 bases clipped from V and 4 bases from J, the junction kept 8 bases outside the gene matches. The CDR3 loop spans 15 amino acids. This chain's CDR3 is CASSALGQASTEAFF. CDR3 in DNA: TGTGCCAGCAGCGCCCTGGGACAGGCGAGCACTGAAGCTTTCTTT.

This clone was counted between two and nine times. The CDR3 nucleotides are TGTGCCAGCAGTGACACTGAGAACACTGAAGCTTTCTTT. Protein sequence: CASSDTENTEAFF. This sequence joins TRBV6-5 and TRBJ1-1, with D unclear. The CDR3 spans 13 residues. V was cut by 5 bases and J by 1 base, with 8 bases left in between. Germline lookup yields CDR1 MNHEY and CDR2 SVGAGI.